One and the same sample provided the 13 T cell receptor beta chains below, sequenced in a study of a mutant IDH1 vaccine in newly diagnosed glioma. The data were produced by immunoSEQ multiplex PCR, yet TCRdb's version contains in-frame clones alone and is incomplete. The sample holds about 92,000 clones, about four fifths seen once. The sample's time point: baseline, week 1 (first vaccination visit). Indicated treatment: pre-vaccination baseline after standard-of-care therapy. This specimen was PBMCs, taken from a glioma patient treated with radiotherapy, temozolomide or both. These receptors were taken from a man in his forties or fifties with glioma.

The chain uses TRBV5-3 and TRBJ1-2; the D gene is possibly TRBD1 (5 bases). TRBV5-3 is an open reading frame whose function is uncertain. The CDR3 sequence is 14 residues long. The germline V and J ends were trimmed by 2 bases and 2 bases, with 10 bases remaining between them. CDR3 loop: CARSFSGLNYGYTF. In DNA, the CDR3 is TGTGCCAGAAGCTTTTCGGGACTGAACTATGGCTACACCTTC.

Only a few counts were recorded for this clone. The chain recombines TRBV2 with TRBJ1-2, with TRBD1 matching 7 bases. The length of the CDR3 is 14 residues. J gave up 7 bases and V 4 bases, and 9 bases lay outside the gene matches. The germline V gene encodes CDR1 SNHLY and CDR2 FYNNEI. CDR3 loop: CASSGPRGMGGYTF. The DNA for the CDR3 is TGTGCCAGCAGTGGTCCCAGGGGGATGGGTGGCTACACCTTC.

The chain joins TRBV11-1 to TRBJ2-2; TRBD1 might be the D (6 bases). V was cut by 5 bases and J by 4 bases, with 11 bases left in between. The CDR3 extends over 14 amino acids. Germline CDR1 SGHAT, CDR2 FQDESV (reference sequence). CDR3 amino acids: CASSQARGTGELFF. In DNA form, the CDR3 reads TGTGCCAGCAGCCAGGCCAGGGGCACCGGGGAGCTGTTTTTT.

This clone was seen a few times. The rearrangement links TRBV10-1 to TRBJ2-2; no definite D call. The germline CDR1 and CDR2 sequences are WNHNN and SYGVQD (reference sequence). The CDR3 sequence is 15 residues long. Trimming cost V 5 bases and J 4 bases, with 14 bases left between them. The CDR3 here is CASSPTVMTTGELFF. DNA of the CDR3: TGCGCCAGCAGTCCGACCGTTATGACCACCGGGGAGCTGTTTTTT.

This chain joins TRBV6-6 and TRBJ1-2; no firm D call. Per the germline V gene, CDR1 is MNHNY and CDR2 is SVGAGI (reference sequence). Trimming pared 4 bases from V and 1 base from J, leaving 13 bases between. This CDR3 comprises 15 residues. The CDR3 nucleotides read TGTGCCAGCAGTTCCACATCAAGGAGTAACTATGGCTACACCTTC. Amino acids: CASSSTSRSNYGYTF.

The sample holds a few counts of this clone. DNA for the CDR3: TGTGCCAGCAGCCAAGACCACCGACAGTTGAACACTGAAGCTTTCTTT. This gives the protein CASSQDHRQLNTEAFF. The chain recombines TRBV4-2 with TRBJ1-1; weak D call: TRBD1 (5 bases). Germline V gene lookup returns CDR1 LGHNA and CDR2 YNFKEQ. V gave up 0 bases and J gave up 0 bases, with 11 bases separating them. The CDR3 is made up of 16 amino acids.

This chain uses TRBV7-9 with TRBJ1-1; 10 bases agree with TRBD1. The ends lost 6 bases at V and 4 bases at J; junction bases unmatched: 5. The germline gives CDR1 SEHNR, CDR2 FQNEAQ (reference sequence). This CDR3 is built from 14 residues. This CDR3 reads CASRSGQGSTEAFF. The CDR3 bases are TGTGCCAGCAGATCGGGACAGGGGAGCACTGAAGCTTTCTTT. The whole variable domain, remainder taken from reference TRBV7-9 and TRBJ1-1, is DTGVSQNPRHKITKRGQNVTFRCDPISEHNRLYWYRQTLGQGPEFLTYFQNEAQLEKSRLLSDRFSAERPKGSFSTLEIQRTEQGDSAMYLCASRSGQGSTEAFFGQGTRLTVV.

The chain joins TRBV4-3 to TRBJ2-7; D call uncertain. The CDR3 extends over 13 amino acids. CDR1 LGHNA and CDR2 YSLEER come from the germline V gene. The V end lost 4 bases, the J end lost 6 bases, and 13 bases lay between the germline ends. CDR3 nucleotides: TGCGCCAGCAGCCTCGGAATCCAGGCCGAGCAGTACTTC. It codes for CASSLGIQAEQYF.

The genes are TRBV7-3 and TRBJ2-3; D might be TRBD1 (6 bases). Looked up from germline, CDR1 is SGHTA and CDR2 is FQGTGA. Trimming took off 5 bases at V and 0 bases at J, with 9 bases between the two ends. The CDR3 is made up of 14 amino acids. In DNA form, the CDR3 reads TGTGCCAGCAGCCAAGGGGGTAGCACAGATACGCAGTATTTT. Its translation: CASSQGGSTDTQYF.

The rearrangement uses TRBV27 and TRBJ1-1; D call uncertain. Between the trimmed V and J ends, which lost 3 bases and 4 bases, there was a span of 9 bases. Looked up from germline, CDR1 is MNHEY and CDR2 is SMNVEV (reference sequence). This CDR3 is built from 13 residues. CDR3 amino acids: CASSFGWGTEAFF. The CDR3 region has the DNA TGTGCCAGCAGTTTCGGGTGGGGCACTGAAGCTTTCTTT.

The J gene is TRBJ2-7, the V gene TRBV5-6; no clear D gene. V lost 0 bases, J lost 2 bases, and 12 bases lay in between. In germline, CDR1 is SGHDT, CDR2 YYEEEE. The CDR3 runs 15 residues. CDR3 residues: CASSLETKRAYEQYF. In DNA form, the CDR3 reads TGTGCCAGCAGCTTGGAGACGAAGAGAGCCTACGAGCAGTACTTC.

This clone was observed a handful of times. The chain recombines TRBV28 with TRBJ1-1, with 12 bases matching TRBD1. Trimming removed 7 bases from V and 5 bases from J; junction bases left unmatched: 5. Germline values: CDR1 MDHEN, CDR2 SYDVKM. There are 14 residues in the CDR3. CDR3 nucleotides: TGTGCCAGCACTTGGGGACAGGGGGCGACTGAAGCTTTCTTT. Encoded protein: CASTWGQGATEAFF.

J is TRBJ1-6 and V is TRBV15, with D possibly matching TRBD1 (6 bases). V lost 0 bases and J lost 7, with 13 bases in between. The CDR3 covers 16 residues. CDR1 LNHNV and CDR2 YYDKDF come from the germline V gene (reference sequence). Here the CDR3 reads CATSRDPGVLNSPLHF. CDR3 DNA: TGTGCCACCAGCAGAGATCCAGGGGTATTAAATTCACCCCTCCACTTT.